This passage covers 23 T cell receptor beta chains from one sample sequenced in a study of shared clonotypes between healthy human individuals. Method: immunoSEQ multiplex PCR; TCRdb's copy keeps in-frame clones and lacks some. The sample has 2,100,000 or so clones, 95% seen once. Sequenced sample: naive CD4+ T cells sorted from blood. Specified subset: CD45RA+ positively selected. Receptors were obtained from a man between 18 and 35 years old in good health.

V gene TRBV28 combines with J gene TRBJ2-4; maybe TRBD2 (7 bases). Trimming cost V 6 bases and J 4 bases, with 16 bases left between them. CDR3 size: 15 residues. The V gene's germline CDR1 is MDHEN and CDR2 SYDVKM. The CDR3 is CASSQAGGLKNIQYF. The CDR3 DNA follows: TGTGCCAGCAGCCAAGCCGGGGGGCTGAAAAACATTCAGTACTTC.

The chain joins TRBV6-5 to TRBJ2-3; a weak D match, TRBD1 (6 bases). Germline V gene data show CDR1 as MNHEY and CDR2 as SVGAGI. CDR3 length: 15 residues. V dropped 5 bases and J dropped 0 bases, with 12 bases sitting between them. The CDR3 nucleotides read TGTGCCAGCAGTGGGACATTTTCTAGCACAGATACGCAGTATTTT. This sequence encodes CASSGTFSSTDTQYF.

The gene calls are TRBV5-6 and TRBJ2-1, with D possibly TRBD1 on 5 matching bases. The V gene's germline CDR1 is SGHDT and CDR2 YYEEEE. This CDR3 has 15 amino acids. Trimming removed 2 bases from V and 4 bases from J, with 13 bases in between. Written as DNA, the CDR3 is TGTGCCAGCAGCTTTGGCCGAAAGGGGTACAATGAGCAGTTCTTC. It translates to CASSFGRKGYNEQFF.

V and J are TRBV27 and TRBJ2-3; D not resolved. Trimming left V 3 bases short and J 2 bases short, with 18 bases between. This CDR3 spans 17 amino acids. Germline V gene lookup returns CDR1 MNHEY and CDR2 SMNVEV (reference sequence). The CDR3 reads CASSLVPDPKYTDTQYF. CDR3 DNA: TGTGCCAGCAGTTTGGTACCGGACCCCAAATACACAGATACGCAGTATTTT.

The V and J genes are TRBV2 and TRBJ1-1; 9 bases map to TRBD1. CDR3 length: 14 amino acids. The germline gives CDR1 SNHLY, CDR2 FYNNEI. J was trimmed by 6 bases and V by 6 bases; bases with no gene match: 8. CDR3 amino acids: CASRTTGGEAEAFF. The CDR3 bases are TGTGCCAGCAGAACTACAGGGGGCGAGGCTGAAGCTTTCTTT. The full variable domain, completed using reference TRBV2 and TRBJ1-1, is EPEVTQTPSHQVTQMGQEVILRCVPISNHLYFYWYRQILGQKVEFLVSFYNNEISEKSEIFDDQFSVERPDGSNFTLKIRSTKLEDSAMYFCASRTTGGEAEAFFGQGTRLTVV.

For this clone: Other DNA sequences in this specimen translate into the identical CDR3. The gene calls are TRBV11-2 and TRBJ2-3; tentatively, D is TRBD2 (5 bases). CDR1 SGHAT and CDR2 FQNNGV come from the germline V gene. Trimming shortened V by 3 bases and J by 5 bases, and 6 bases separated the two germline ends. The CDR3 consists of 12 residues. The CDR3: CASSFRGDTQYF. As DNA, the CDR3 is TGTGCCAGCAGCTTCCGGGGAGATACGCAGTATTTT.

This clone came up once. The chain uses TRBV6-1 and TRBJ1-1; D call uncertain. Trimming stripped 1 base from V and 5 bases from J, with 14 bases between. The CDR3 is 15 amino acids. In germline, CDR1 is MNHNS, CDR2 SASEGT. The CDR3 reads CASSEESIWVTEAFF. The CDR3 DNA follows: TGTGCCAGCAGTGAAGAAAGTATTTGGGTAACTGAAGCTTTCTTT.

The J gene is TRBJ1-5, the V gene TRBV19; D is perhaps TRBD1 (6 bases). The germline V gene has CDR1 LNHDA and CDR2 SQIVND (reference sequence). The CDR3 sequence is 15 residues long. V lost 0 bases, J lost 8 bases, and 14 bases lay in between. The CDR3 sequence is CASSIEGGPGEPQHF. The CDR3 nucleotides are TGTGCCAGTAGTATAGAAGGGGGGCCCGGGGAGCCCCAGCATTTT.

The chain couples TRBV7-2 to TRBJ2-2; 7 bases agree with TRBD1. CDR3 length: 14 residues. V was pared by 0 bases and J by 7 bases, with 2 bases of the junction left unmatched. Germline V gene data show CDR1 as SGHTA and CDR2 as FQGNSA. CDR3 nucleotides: TGTGCCAGCAGCTTAGCATCAGGGGGCGGGGAGCTGTTTTTT. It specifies CASSLASGGGELFF. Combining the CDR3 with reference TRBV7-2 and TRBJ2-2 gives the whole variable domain GAGVSQSPSNKVTEKGKDVELRCDPISGHTALYWYRQSLGQGLEFLIYFQGNSAPDKSGLPSDRFSAERTGGSVSTLTIQRTQQEDSAVYLCASSLASGGGELFFGEGSRLTVL.

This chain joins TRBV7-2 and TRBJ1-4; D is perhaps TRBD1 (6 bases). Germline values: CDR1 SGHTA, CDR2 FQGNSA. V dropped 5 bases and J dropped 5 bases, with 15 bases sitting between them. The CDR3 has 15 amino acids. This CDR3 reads CASSPSGGANEKLFF. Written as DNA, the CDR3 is TGTGCCAGCAGCCCTTCCGGGGGCGCGAATGAAAAACTGTTTTTT. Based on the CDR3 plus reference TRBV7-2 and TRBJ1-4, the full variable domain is GAGVSQSPSNKVTEKGKDVELRCDPISGHTALYWYRQSLGQGLEFLIYFQGNSAPDKSGLPSDRFSAERTGGSVSTLTIQRTQQEDSAVYLCASSPSGGANEKLFFGSGTQLSVL.

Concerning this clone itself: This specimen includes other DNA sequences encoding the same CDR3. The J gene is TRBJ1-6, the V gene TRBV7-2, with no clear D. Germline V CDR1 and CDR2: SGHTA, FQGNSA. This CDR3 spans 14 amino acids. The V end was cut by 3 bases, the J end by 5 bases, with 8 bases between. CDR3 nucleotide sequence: TGTGCCAGCAGCTTGGACGGGAATAATTCACCCCTCCACTTT. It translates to CASSLDGNNSPLHF.

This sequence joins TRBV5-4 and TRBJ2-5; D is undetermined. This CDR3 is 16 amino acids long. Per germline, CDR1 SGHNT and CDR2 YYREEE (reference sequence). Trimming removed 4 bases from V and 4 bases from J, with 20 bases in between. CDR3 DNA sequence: TGTGCCAGCAGCGGGGTAGACCCCCGAAAGGGAGAGACCCAGTACTTC. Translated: CASSGVDPRKGETQYF.

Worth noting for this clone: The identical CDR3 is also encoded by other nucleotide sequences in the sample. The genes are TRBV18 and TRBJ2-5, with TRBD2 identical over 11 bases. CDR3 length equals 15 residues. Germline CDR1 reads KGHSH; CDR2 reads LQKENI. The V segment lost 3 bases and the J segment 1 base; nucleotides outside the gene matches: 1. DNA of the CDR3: TGTGCCAGCTCACCCCTAGCGGGGGGCCAAGAGACCCAGTACTTC. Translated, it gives CASSPLAGGQETQYF.

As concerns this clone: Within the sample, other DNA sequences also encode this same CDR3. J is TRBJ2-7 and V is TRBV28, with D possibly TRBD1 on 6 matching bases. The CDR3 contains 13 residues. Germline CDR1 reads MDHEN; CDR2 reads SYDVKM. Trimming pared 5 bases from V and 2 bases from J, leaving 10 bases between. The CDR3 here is CASSPRTAYEQYF. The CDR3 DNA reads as TGTGCCAGCAGTCCTCGGACAGCCTACGAGCAGTACTTC.

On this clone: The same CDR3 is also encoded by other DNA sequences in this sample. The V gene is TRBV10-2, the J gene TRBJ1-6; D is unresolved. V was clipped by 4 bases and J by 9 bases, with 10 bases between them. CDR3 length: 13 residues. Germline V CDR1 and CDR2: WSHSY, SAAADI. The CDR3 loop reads CASSVGGSSPLHF. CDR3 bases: TGCGCCAGCAGTGTGGGTGGGAGTTCACCCCTCCACTTT.

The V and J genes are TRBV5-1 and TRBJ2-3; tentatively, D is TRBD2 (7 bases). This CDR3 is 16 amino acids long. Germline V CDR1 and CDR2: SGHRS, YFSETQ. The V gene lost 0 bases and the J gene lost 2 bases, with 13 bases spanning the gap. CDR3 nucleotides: TGCGCCAGCAGCTTGGAGGCGGGGGCACACACAGATACGCAGTATTTT. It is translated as CASSLEAGAHTDTQYF.

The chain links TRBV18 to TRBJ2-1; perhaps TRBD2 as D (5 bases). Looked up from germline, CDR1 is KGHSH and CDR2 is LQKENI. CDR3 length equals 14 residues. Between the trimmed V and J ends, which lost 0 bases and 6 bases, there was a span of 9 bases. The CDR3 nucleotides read TGTGCCAGCTCACCACCATCCGGGGTCAATGAGCAGTTCTTC. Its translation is CASSPPSGVNEQFF.

The CDR3 nucleotides read TGTGCCAGCTCCTTTGGGACAGCCTTGAACACTGAAGCTTTCTTT. It yields the protein CASSFGTALNTEAFF. This sequence joins TRBV18 and TRBJ1-1; TRBD1 matches at 7 bases. The CDR3 is 15 residues long. J lost 0 bases, V lost 6 bases, and 7 bases had no gene match. Germline V gene lookup returns CDR1 KGHSH and CDR2 LQKENI.

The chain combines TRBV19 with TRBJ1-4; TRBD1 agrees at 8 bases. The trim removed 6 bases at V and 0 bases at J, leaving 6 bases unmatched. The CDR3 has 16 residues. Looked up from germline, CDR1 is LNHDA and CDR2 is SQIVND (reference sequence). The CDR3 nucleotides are TGTGCCAGTAGCCCGGGACAGGCTGCAACTAATGAAAAACTGTTTTTT. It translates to CASSPGQAATNEKLFF.

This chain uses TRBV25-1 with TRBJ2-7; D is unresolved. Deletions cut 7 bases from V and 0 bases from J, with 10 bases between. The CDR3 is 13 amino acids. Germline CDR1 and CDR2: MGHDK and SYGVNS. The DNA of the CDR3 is TGTGCCAGCATGTCACCCAACTCCTACGAGCAGTACTTC. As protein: CASMSPNSYEQYF.

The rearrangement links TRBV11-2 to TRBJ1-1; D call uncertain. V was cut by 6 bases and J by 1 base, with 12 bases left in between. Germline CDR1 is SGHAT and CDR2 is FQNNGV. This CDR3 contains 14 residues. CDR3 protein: CASRRNWGNTEAFF. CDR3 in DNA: TGTGCCAGCAGGCGAAACTGGGGGAACACTGAAGCTTTCTTT.

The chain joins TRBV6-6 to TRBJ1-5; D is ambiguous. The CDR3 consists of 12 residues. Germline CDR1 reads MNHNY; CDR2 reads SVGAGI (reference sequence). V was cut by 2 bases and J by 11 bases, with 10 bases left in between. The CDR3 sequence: CASSYDWRSQHF. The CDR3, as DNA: TGTGCCAGCAGTTACGATTGGAGATCCCAGCATTTT.

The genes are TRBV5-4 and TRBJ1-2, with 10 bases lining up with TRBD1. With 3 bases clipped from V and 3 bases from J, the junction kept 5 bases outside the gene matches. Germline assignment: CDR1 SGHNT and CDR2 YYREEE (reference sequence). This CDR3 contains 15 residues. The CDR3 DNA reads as TGTGCCAGCAGCTACACCGGGACAGGGGACTATGGCTACACCTTC. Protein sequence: CASSYTGTGDYGYTF.